The text below deals with one TCR beta chain. Its cognate antigen is unknown. In the source study's methods: In the immunoSEQ data, sequences were junction-only and lacked quality scores, so filtering differed. Clones were sequenced by immunoSEQ multiplex PCR, and TCRdb holds only the in-frame ones, with some missing. V and J calls and clone size are copied from that table; D and trimming were computed from the DNA. Among 730,000 or so clones listed, 55% to 75% were seen once. These data come from a study of shared clonotypes between healthy human individuals. Overall study results and limits: Naive CD4 clonotypes overlapped across several donors at roughly 5%. Rarefaction exposed incomplete sorted-subset sequencing despite large depth.

This sequence was found in a woman aged 25 to 39 in good health. The material sequenced was memory CD4+ T cells sorted from blood. Subset here: CD45RA-negative fraction.

DNA for the CDR3: TGCGCCAGCAGCGCGGGACTAGCAGACACCGGGGAGCTGTTTTTT. Its translation: CASSAGLADTGELFF. The chain couples TRBV5-1 to TRBJ2-2; 9 bases fit TRBD2. V shed 4 bases and J 3 bases; nucleotides not matched to a gene: 4. The germline V gene encodes CDR1 SGHRS and CDR2 YFSETQ. There are 15 residues in the CDR3.